Listed below are T cell receptor beta chains from one sample, sequenced in a study of shared clonotypes between healthy human individuals. Measured with immunoSEQ multiplex PCR; TCRdb has only the in-frame clones, and not every one. Of approximately 92,000 clones listed, approximately 63% were seen once; the top ten hold roughly 50%. Sequencing was performed on memory CD8+ T cells sorted from blood. The receptors derive from a man aged 30 to 39 in good health. Each CDR3 is given with its conserved first and last residue. The D gene is left open where the match is weak. Rows may omit the clone size; those that give it use once, few, many or a size class.

v_call	j_call	clone_size	d_call	cdr3_aa	cdr3_nt
TRBV6-1	TRBJ1-2	few	TRBD1	CASSEKGQGNYGYTF	TGTGCCAGCAGTGAAAAGGGACAGGGTAACTATGGCTACACCTTC
TRBV9	TRBJ2-7	many	-	CASSVGINYEQYF	TGTGCCAGCAGCGTAGGTATCAACTACGAGCAGTACTTC
TRBV6-4	TRBJ2-2	-	-	CASNDTSCTGELFF	TGTGCCTCCAACGACACCTCGTGCACCGGGGAGCTGTTTTTT
TRBV5-1	TRBJ1-1	-	-	CASSSGWGVNTEAFF	TGCGCCAGCAGCTCCGGTTGGGGAGTAAACACTGAAGCTTTCTTT
TRBV7-9	TRBJ1-1	-	-	CASSSLRGGLLTAFF	TGTGCCAGCAGCTCACTGAGGGGGGGTCTACTAACGGCTTTCTTT
TRBV5-1	TRBJ1-1	-	-	CASSLSPQGEAFF	TGCGCCAGCAGCCTTTCCCCGCAGGGTGAAGCTTTCTTT
TRBV7-2	TRBJ2-7	once	TRBD2	CASSAQSGTTYEQYF	TGTGCCAGCAGCGCCCAAAGCGGGACGACCTACGAGCAGTACTTC
TRBV28	TRBJ2-7	-	-	CASTGASYEQYF	TGTGCCAGCACCGGGGCATCCTACGAGCAGTACTTC
TRBV10-3	TRBJ2-7	large	-	CAIRDLSYEQYF	TGTGCCATCAGGGATCTATCCTACGAGCAGTACTTC
TRBV6-1	TRBJ2-7	few	TRBD1	CASSNTGAYEQYF	TGTGCCAGCAGTAATACAGGGGCCTACGAGCAGTACTTC
TRBV11-3	TRBJ2-1	-	-	CASSLSSGGYNEQFF	TGTGCCAGCAGCTTATCAAGCGGAGGGTACAATGAGCAGTTCTTC
TRBV19	TRBJ2-7	-	TRBD1	CASSPTRFGTGKINYEQYF	TGTGCCAGTAGCCCAACTAGGTTCGGGACAGGTAAAATAAACTACGAGCAGTACTTC
TRBV2	TRBJ1-2	few	TRBD1	CASYDRGGSRYYGYTF	TGTGCCAGCTACGACAGGGGGGGATCCCGTTACTATGGCTACACCTTC
TRBV5-8	TRBJ2-7	few	TRBD1	CASSLPFRDRVTYEQYF	TGTGCCAGCAGCTTGCCCTTTCGGGACAGGGTTACCTACGAGCAGTACTTC
TRBV19	TRBJ2-5	-	TRBD2	CASSMASGRGTQYF	TGTGCCAGTAGCATGGCTAGCGGGAGGGGGACCCAGTACTTC
TRBV21-1	TRBJ1-1	medium-sized	-	CASSKFKPMGTEAFF	TGTGCCAGCAGCAAGTTTAAACCCATGGGGACTGAAGCTTTCTTT
TRBV29-1	TRBJ2-2	-	TRBD1	CSVEDPGTANTGELFF	TGCAGCGTTGAAGATCCCGGGACAGCAAACACCGGGGAGCTGTTTTTT
TRBV5-1	TRBJ1-4	-	-	CASSWDMEKLFF	TGCGCCAGCAGCTGGGATATGGAAAAACTGTTTTTT
TRBV13	TRBJ2-1	-	-	CASSANSYNEQFF	TGTGCCAGCAGCGCCAACTCCTACAATGAGCAGTTCTTC
TRBV6-5	TRBJ2-5	-	TRBD2	CASSYSGTSGSETQYF	TGTGCCAGCAGTTACTCCGGGACTAGCGGGAGTGAGACCCAGTACTTC
TRBV18	TRBJ1-1	-	-	CASSQQANTEAFF	TGTGCCAGCTCACAACAGGCGAACACTGAAGCTTTCTTT